This T cell receptor (beta chain) was sequenced during a study of blood T cell repertoires in COVID-19. In the study overall: T cells, B-cell-depleted T cells, or PBMCs supplied cDNA or gDNA.

Germline CDR1 and CDR2: SEHNR and FQNEAQ (reference sequence). Trimming cost V 1 base and J 2 bases, with 10 bases left between them. This CDR3 has 15 amino acids. In the authors' methods: Estimation of nucleated cell counts relied on the amplification of reference gene primers. Measured with immunoSEQ multiplex PCR; TCRdb has only the in-frame clones, and not every one. V and J calls and clone size are given by that table; D and trimming were obtained from the DNA. The sample has around 260,000 clones; 86% are singletons. This receptor was obtained from a woman aged 25 to 45 with active or convalescent COVID-19. The chain carries TRBV7-9 and TRBJ2-3, with a weak D call TRBD2 (6 bases). Sequenced material: peripheral blood. The CDR3 region has the DNA TGTGCCAGCAGCTTAGGGGGGACTTTCACAGATACGCAGTATTTT. It is translated as CASSLGGTFTDTQYF.